This T cell receptor beta chain was sequenced for a study of siplizumab effects on memory and regulatory T cells. Whole-study findings and limits: Memory cells that were CD4+ and unstimulated gave rise to alloreactive sequences, which siplizumab significantly reduced. Researchers could not give a naive or memory phenotype to roughly 75-96% of proliferating CD4+ or CD8+ clones.

The table came from immunoSEQ multiplex PCR; TCRdb's copy has only in-frame clones and leaves some out. The sample lists approximately 100,000 clones, about nine tenths occurring once. Trimming cost V 6 bases and J 4 bases; bases outside gene matches: 4. The CDR3 covers 15 residues. Germline V gene lookup returns CDR1 WSHSY and CDR2 SAAADI. This clone showed up just once. Its cognate antigen is unknown. This rearrangement joins TRBV10-2 to TRBJ2-3, with 13 positions matching TRBD2. Input material: non-Treg CD4+ T cells sorted from blood. This receptor was identified in a human donor in good health. In DNA, the CDR3 is TGCGCCAGCAGGGGGACTAGCGGGATCCCAGATACGCAGTATTTT. Amino acids: CASRGTSGIPDTQYF.